Listed below are T cell receptor beta chains from one sample, sequenced in a study of a mutant IDH1 vaccine in newly diagnosed glioma. The table came from immunoSEQ multiplex PCR; TCRdb's copy has only in-frame clones and leaves some out. This sample has about 85,000 clones, with around nine tenths found just once. Which antigens these TCRs recognize remains unknown. The source material was PBMCs, sampled from a glioma patient whose treatment included an IDH1 peptide vaccine. The receptors here all came from a woman between 50 and 59 years old with glioma. Both conserved end residues are part of each CDR3. The order of the fields is clone size, D gene, V gene, J gene, CDR3 protein, CDR3 DNA. The D gene is left open where the match is weak. The size of a clone is reported for some rows only, either as once, few or many, or as a class for expanded clones.

>.|.|TRBV6-5|TRBJ2-2
CASSSGRGITGELFF
TGTGCCAGCAGTTCAGGCAGGGGAATCACCGGGGAGCTGTTTTTT
>.|.|TRBV6-5|TRBJ2-7
CASRNPSGGYEQYF
TGTGCCAGCAGGAACCCCTCGGGCGGCTACGAGCAGTACTTC
>.|.|TRBV9|TRBJ2-7
CASSVETWSYEQYF
TGTGCCAGCAGCGTAGAGACATGGTCCTACGAGCAGTACTTC
>.|TRBD2|TRBV28|TRBJ2-3
CASSSSGVGDTQYF
TGTGCCAGCAGTTCAAGCGGGGTGGGAGATACGCAGTATTTT
>.|.|TRBV28|TRBJ2-7
CASSLGVYSYEQYF
TGTGCCAGCAGTTTGGGGGTATACTCCTACGAGCAGTACTTC
>.|.|TRBV28|TRBJ2-7
CASRSPVREQYF
TGTGCCAGCCGCTCCCCTGTTCGCGAGCAGTACTTC
>.|TRBD1|TRBV19|TRBJ2-5
CASSWDSQETQYF
TGTGCCAGTTCCTGGGACAGCCAAGAGACCCAGTACTTC
>once|TRBD1|TRBV28|TRBJ2-7
CASLPVGDRGYEQYF
TGTGCCAGCCTACCCGTCGGGGACAGGGGCTACGAGCAGTACTTC
>.|TRBD2|TRBV14|TRBJ2-1
CASSPFGGRARNEQFF
TGTGCCAGCAGCCCCTTCGGGGGGAGGGCCCGGAATGAGCAGTTCTTC
>.|TRBD2|TRBV7-6|TRBJ2-3
CASSLFAGRAVDTQYF
TGTGCCAGCAGCTTATTCGCCGGGAGGGCCGTAGATACGCAGTATTTT
>.|TRBD1|TRBV19|TRBJ2-7
CASSSGGRNEQYF
TGTGCCAGTTCCTCAGGGGGCAGGAACGAGCAGTACTTC
>.|.|TRBV27|TRBJ1-6
CASSYGGENSPLHF
TGTGCCAGCAGTTATGGGGGGGAGAATTCACCCCTCCACTTT
>.|.|TRBV14|TRBJ1-1
CASSQRSGTMNTEAFF
TGTGCCAGCAGCCAACGTTCCGGGACAATGAACACTGAAGCTTTCTTT
>few|TRBD1|TRBV5-1|TRBJ2-7
CASSSGQGLYEQYF
TGCGCCAGCAGTTCGGGACAGGGGCTCTACGAGCAGTACTTC
>.|.|TRBV28|TRBJ1-5
CASSAGGNQPQHF
TGTGCCAGCAGTGCTGGGGGCAATCAGCCCCAGCATTTT
>.|.|TRBV11-2|TRBJ2-7
CASSSHGRVPYEQYF
TGTGCCAGCAGCTCCCATGGCAGGGTACCCTACGAGCAGTACTTC
>.|TRBD2|TRBV5-6|TRBJ2-1
CASSGRGSWVHNEQFF
TGTGCCAGCAGCGGCCGCGGGAGTTGGGTACACAATGAGCAGTTCTTC
>.|.|TRBV25-1|TRBJ2-5
CASRMGGTQYF
TGTGCCAGCCGCATGGGGGGGACCCAGTACTTC
>.|.|TRBV13|TRBJ1-1
CASSLSQGMNTEAFF
TGTGCCAGCAGCTTGTCCCAGGGGATGAACACTGAAGCTTTCTTT
>.|.|TRBV29-1|TRBJ2-1
CSVEERLAANVYNEQFF
TGCAGCGTTGAAGAGCGATTAGCGGCCAATGTTTACAATGAGCAGTTCTTC
>.|.|TRBV18|TRBJ1-5
CASSPAAYQPQHF
TGTGCCAGCTCACCAGCAGCTTATCAGCCCCAGCATTTT
>.|.|TRBV28|TRBJ1-2
CASIAGTYGYTF
TGTGCCAGCATTGCAGGTACCTATGGCTACACCTTC
>.|TRBD2|TRBV29-1|TRBJ2-4
CSVVGGLAGSGIQYF
TGCAGCGTTGTGGGGGGACTAGCGGGAAGTGGCATTCAGTACTTC
>few|TRBD2|TRBV6-1|TRBJ2-1
CASKLAGDYNEQFF
TGTGCCAGTAAACTAGCGGGAGACTACAATGAGCAGTTCTTC
>.|.|TRBV2|TRBJ2-7
CASSEWADEQYF
TGTGCCAGCAGTGAATGGGCCGACGAGCAGTACTTC
>.|.|TRBV1|TRBJ2-5
CTSSQRLAGVETQYF
TGCACCAGCAGCCAACGGCTAGCGGGAGTTGAGACCCAGTACTTC
>.|.|TRBV28|TRBJ2-7
CASSLVGGLTSYEQYF
TGTGCCAGCAGTTTAGTGGGGGGTCTCACCTCCTACGAGCAGTACTTC
>.|.|TRBV9|TRBJ2-1
CASSAGSYANEQFF
TGTGCCAGCAGCGCGGGCAGCTACGCCAATGAGCAGTTCTTC
>.|TRBD2|TRBV2|TRBJ2-5
CASSEVSGLRETQYF
TGTGCCAGCAGTGAGGTCTCGGGACTACGGGAGACCCAGTACTTC